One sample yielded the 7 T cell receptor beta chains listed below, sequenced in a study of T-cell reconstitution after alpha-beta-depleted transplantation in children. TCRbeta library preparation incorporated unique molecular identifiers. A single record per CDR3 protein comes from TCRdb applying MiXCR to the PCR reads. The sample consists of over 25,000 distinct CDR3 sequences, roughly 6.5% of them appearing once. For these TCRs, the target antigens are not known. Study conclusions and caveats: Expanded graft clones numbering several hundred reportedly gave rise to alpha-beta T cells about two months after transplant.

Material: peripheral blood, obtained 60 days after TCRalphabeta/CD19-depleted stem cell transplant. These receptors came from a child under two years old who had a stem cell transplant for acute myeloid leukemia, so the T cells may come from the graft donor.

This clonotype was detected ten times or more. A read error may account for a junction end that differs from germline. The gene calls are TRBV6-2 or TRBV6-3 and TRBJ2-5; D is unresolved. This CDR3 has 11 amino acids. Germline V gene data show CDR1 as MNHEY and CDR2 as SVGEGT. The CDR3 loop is CASSYQGTQYF. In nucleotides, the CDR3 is TGTGCCAGCAGTTACCAAGGGACCCAGTACTTC.

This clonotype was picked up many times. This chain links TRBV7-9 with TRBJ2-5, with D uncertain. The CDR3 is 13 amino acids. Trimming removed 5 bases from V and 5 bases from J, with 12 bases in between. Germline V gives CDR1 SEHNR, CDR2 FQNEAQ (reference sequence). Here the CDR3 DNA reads TGTGCCAGCAGCCCCCGGGCCCTGGAGACCCAGTACTTC. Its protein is CASSPRALETQYF. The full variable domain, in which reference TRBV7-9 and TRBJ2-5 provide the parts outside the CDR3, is DTGVSQNPRHKITKRGQNVTFRCDPISEHNRLYWYRQTLGQGPEFLTYFQNEAQLEKSRLLSDRFSAERPKGSFSTLEIQRTEQGDSAMYLCASSPRALETQYFGPGTRLLVL.

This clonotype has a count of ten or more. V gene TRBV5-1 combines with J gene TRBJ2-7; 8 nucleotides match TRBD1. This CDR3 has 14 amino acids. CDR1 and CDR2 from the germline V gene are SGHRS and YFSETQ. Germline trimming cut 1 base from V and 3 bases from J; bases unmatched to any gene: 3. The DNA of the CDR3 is TGCGCCAGCAGCTTGAGGACAGGGTTCTACGAGCAGTACTTC. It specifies CASSLRTGFYEQYF. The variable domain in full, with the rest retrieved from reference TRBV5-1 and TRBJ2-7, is KAGVTQTPRYLIKTRGQQVTLSCSPISGHRSVSWYQQTPGQGLQFLFEYFSETQRNKGNFPGRFSGRQFSNSRSEMNVSTLELGDSALYLCASSLRTGFYEQYFGPGTRLTVT.

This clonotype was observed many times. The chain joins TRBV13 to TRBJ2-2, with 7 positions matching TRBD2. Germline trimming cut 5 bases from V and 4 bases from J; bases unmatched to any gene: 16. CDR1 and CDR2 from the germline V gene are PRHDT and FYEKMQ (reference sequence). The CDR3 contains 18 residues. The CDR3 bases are TGTGCCAGCAGCCCGTACCCCGCGGGAGAGGTGGGCACCGGGGAGCTGTTTTTT. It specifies CASSPYPAGEVGTGELFF.

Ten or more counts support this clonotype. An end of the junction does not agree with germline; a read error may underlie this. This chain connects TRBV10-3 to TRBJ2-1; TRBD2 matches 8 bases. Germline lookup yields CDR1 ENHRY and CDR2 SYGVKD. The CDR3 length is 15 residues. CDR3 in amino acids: CAIRELAGSRDEQFF. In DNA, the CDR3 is TGTGCCATCAGGGAGTTAGCGGGAAGTCGTGATGAGCAGTTCTTC.

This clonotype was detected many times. CDR3 residues: CASTYRGSRGQETQYF. The CDR3 DNA reads as TGCGCCAGCACCTACCGGGGGAGTAGAGGCCAAGAGACCCAGTACTTC. V is TRBV4-3 and J is TRBJ2-5; the D gene is possibly TRBD2 (6 bases). Trimming took off 7 bases at V and 1 base at J, with 19 bases between the two ends. This CDR3 region has 16 residues. CDR1 and CDR2 (germline): LGHNA, YSLEER.

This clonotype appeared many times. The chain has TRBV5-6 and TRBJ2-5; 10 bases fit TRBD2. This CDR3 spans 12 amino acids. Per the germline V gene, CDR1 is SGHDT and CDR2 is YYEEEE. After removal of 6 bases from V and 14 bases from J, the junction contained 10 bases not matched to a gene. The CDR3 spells CASTAGGLAPYF. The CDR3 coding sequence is TGTGCCAGCACCGCAGGGGGACTAGCGCCATACTTC.